This passage covers 8 T cell receptor beta chains from one sample sequenced in a study of cytomegalovirus exposure and HLA in healthy donors. The protocol was immunoSEQ multiplex PCR, while the TCRdb copy is restricted to in-frame clones and leaves out a portion. The sample gives 200,000 to 250,000 clones, roughly 84% of which show up once; around 15% is in the top ten. Sequenced sample: PBMCs. The origin of the receptors is a young woman in good health and CMV-seropositive.

The rearrangement uses TRBV28 and TRBJ2-1; the match to TRBD1 covers 8 bases. The CDR3 runs to 13 residues. Germline assignment: CDR1 MDHEN and CDR2 SYDVKM. The junction had 10 bases not matched to a gene; V was cut back by 6 bases and J by 12 bases. The CDR3: CASSLQGVGGQFF. CDR3 nucleotides: TGTGCCAGCAGCTTACAGGGGGTGGGCGGGCAGTTCTTC. The variable domain in full, with the rest retrieved from reference TRBV28 and TRBJ2-1, is DVKVTQSSRYLVKRTGEKVFLECVQDMDHENMFWYRQDPGLGLRLIYFSYDVKMKEKGDIPEGYSVSREKKERFSLILESASTNQTSMYLCASSLQGVGGQFFGPGTRLTVL.

Only one count was recorded for this clone. The chain is built from TRBV25-1 and TRBJ2-1, with D possibly TRBD2 on 5 matching bases. Germline CDR1 MGHDK, CDR2 SYGVNS. V was cut by 5 bases and J by 0 bases, with 17 bases left in between. CDR3 length: 17 amino acids. The DNA for the CDR3 is TGTGCCAGCAGTCCCCCACGAGGGTCCCGCTCCTACAATGAGCAGTTCTTC. It encodes CASSPPRGSRSYNEQFF.

Points on this clone: At one end, the junction sequence differs from germline, possibly due to a read error. V gene TRBV6-4 combines with J gene TRBJ2-1; D might be TRBD2 (6 bases). The CDR3 is 14 residues long. Germline values: CDR1 MRHNA, CDR2 SNTAGT. The CDR3 DNA sequence: TGTGCCAGCAGTTACTCCCGGGAGTCCGATGAGCAGTTCTTC. Translating gives CASSYSRESDEQFF.

This chain joins TRBV5-1 and TRBJ1-2, with unresolved D. The V gene lost 5 bases and the J gene lost 4 bases, with 21 bases spanning the gap. The germline V gene encodes CDR1 SGHRS and CDR2 YFSETQ. The CDR3 runs to 16 residues. CDR3 nucleotide sequence: TGCGCCAGCAGGAGTCCCGTAGGAAGTCCTTCCTATGGCTACACCTTC. Translation: CASRSPVGSPSYGYTF.

The gene calls are TRBV27 and TRBJ2-1; D gene unclear. This CDR3 comprises 15 residues. CDR1 is MNHEY, CDR2 SMNVEV, per germline (reference sequence). Trimming removed 2 bases from V and 2 bases from J, with 10 bases in between. CDR3 bases: TGTGCCAGCAGTTTACATGAGGACCCCTACAATGAGCAGTTCTTC. Protein: CASSLHEDPYNEQFF.

V and J are TRBV7-9 and TRBJ2-3; perhaps TRBD1 as D (6 bases). The V gene lost 6 bases and the J gene lost 3 bases, with 10 bases spanning the gap. CDR1 and CDR2 (germline): SEHNR, FQNEAQ (reference sequence). The CDR3 is 13 amino acids. The CDR3 DNA sequence: TGTGCCAGCAGGTCCACAGGGACAGATACGCAGTATTTT. This gives the protein CASRSTGTDTQYF.

The chain recombines TRBV4-1 with TRBJ2-3; a weak D match, TRBD1 (5 bases). Germline loops: CDR1 MGHRA, CDR2 YSYEKL. Between the trimmed V and J ends, which lost 2 bases and 0 bases, there was a span of 6 bases. The CDR3 consists of 14 residues. CDR3 sequence: CASSQRGSTDTQYF. CDR3 nucleotides: TGCGCCAGCAGCCAAAGGGGTAGCACAGATACGCAGTATTTT.

The genes are TRBV7-9 and TRBJ2-7; the D gene is possibly TRBD1 (6 bases). V was trimmed by 4 bases and J by 5 bases, leaving 15 bases between them. Germline loops: CDR1 SEHNR, CDR2 FQNEAQ (reference sequence). The CDR3 contains 14 residues. CDR3 in amino acids: CASSSPGQRDEQYF. The CDR3 nucleotides read TGTGCCAGCAGCTCACCGGGACAAAGGGACGAGCAGTACTTC. The full variable domain, rest sourced from reference TRBV7-9 and TRBJ2-7, is DTGVSQNPRHKITKRGQNVTFRCDPISEHNRLYWYRQTLGQGPEFLTYFQNEAQLEKSRLLSDRFSAERPKGSFSTLEIQRTEQGDSAMYLCASSSPGQRDEQYFGPGTRLTVT.